These 23 T cell receptor beta chains share one sample of origin, sequenced in a study of cytomegalovirus exposure and HLA in healthy donors. A multiplex PCR was run with 60 Vbeta primers and 13 Jbeta primers. TCRdb's copy holds only in-frame clones and misses some; the assay was immunoSEQ multiplex PCR. The sample has over 150,000 clones, around 80% seen once. The material sequenced was PBMCs. These receptors were collected from a woman aged 35 to 49 in good health and CMV-seronegative.

The chain combines TRBV28 with TRBJ1-4; possible D gene TRBD1, 5 bases. Germline assignment: CDR1 MDHEN and CDR2 SYDVKM. The CDR3 extends over 12 amino acids. The V and J ends lost 8 bases and 6 bases respectively, with 10 bases between them. The CDR3 here is CASGRGDEKLFF. DNA of the CDR3: TGTGCCAGCGGCCGGGGGGATGAAAAACTGTTTTTT.

J is TRBJ2-1 and V is TRBV10-3, with D tentatively TRBD2 (6 bases). The CDR3 sequence is 13 residues long. Trimming pared 10 bases from V and 8 bases from J, leaving 18 bases between. From germline, CDR1 is ENHRY and CDR2 SYGVKD. DNA of the CDR3: TGTGCCACGGGGGACCAAAAGGACCATGAGCAGTTCTTC. It specifies CATGDQKDHEQFF.

The chain uses TRBV11-3 and TRBJ1-1; D is unresolved. CDR3 length: 12 residues. Germline V gene lookup returns CDR1 SGHNT and CDR2 YENEEA. V dropped 5 bases and J dropped 3 bases, with 7 bases sitting between them. Here the CDR3 DNA reads TGTGCCAGCAGCAACAGACACACTGAAGCTTTCTTT. Protein: CASSNRHTEAFF. The whole variable domain, filled in from reference TRBV11-3 and TRBJ1-1, reads EAGVVQSPRYKIIEKKQPVAFWCNPISGHNTLYWYLQNLGQGPELLIRYENEEAVDDSQLPKDRFSAERLKGVDSTLKIQPAELGDSAVYLCASSNRHTEAFFGQGTRLTVV.

V and J are TRBV4-1 and TRBJ1-2; the match to TRBD1 covers 7 bases. With V trimmed by 4 bases and J by 5 bases, 10 bases remained unmatched. CDR1 and CDR2 (germline): MGHRA, YSYEKL. The CDR3 totals 15 residues. The CDR3 sequence: CASSRDGDSWYGYTF. The CDR3 DNA reads as TGCGCCAGCAGCCGAGACGGGGACAGTTGGTATGGCTACACCTTC.

The chain employs TRBV6-5 and TRBJ2-1; 7 bases match TRBD2. Germline CDR1 reads MNHEY; CDR2 reads SVGAGI. V shed 2 bases, J shed 16 bases, and the junction held 11 bases outside the gene matches. This CDR3 region has 13 residues. Written as DNA, the CDR3 is TGTGCCAGCAGTTACGGCCCGGGGGGATCAGTTTTCTTC. Residues: CASSYGPGGSVFF.

The chain carries TRBV11-3 and TRBJ1-4, with TRBD1 as a possible D gene (6 bases). From germline, CDR1 is SGHNT and CDR2 YENEEA. This CDR3 spans 14 amino acids. Trimming removed 5 bases from V and 7 bases from J, with 14 bases in between. The CDR3 is CASSPGGRGEKLFF. The CDR3 nucleotides are TGTGCCAGCAGCCCCGGGGGGCGCGGTGAAAAACTGTTTTTT.

The V call is TRBV2, the J call TRBJ2-7; D possibly corresponds to TRBD1 (5 bases). V was trimmed by 7 bases and J by 6 bases, leaving 10 bases between them. CDR3 length equals 11 residues. The V gene's germline CDR1 is SNHLY and CDR2 FYNNEI. CDR3 region: CASTSRVEQYF. The CDR3, as DNA: TGTGCCAGCACGAGCAGGGTCGAGCAGTACTTC.

The rearrangement joins TRBV28 to TRBJ1-4; 8 bases are shared with TRBD1. Germline CDR1 is MDHEN and CDR2 is SYDVKM. The CDR3 has 14 amino acids. The V and J ends lost 7 bases and 7 bases, in that order; junction bases with no gene match: 8. In DNA form, the CDR3 reads TGTGCCAGCATCCCGGGACAGGAGGGTGAAAAACTGTTTTTT. Protein sequence: CASIPGQEGEKLFF.

This clone occurred once. The chain recombines TRBV10-1 with TRBJ2-1, with 13 bases that match TRBD2. Germline trimming cut 9 bases from V and 7 bases from J; bases unmatched to any gene: 6. The CDR3 has 14 amino acids. The germline V gene encodes CDR1 WNHNN and CDR2 SYGVQD (reference sequence). The CDR3 spells CASSPGLAGNEQFF. In DNA, the CDR3 is TGCGCCAGTTCCCCGGGACTAGCGGGGAATGAGCAGTTCTTC.

This clone was seen a handful of times. The CDR3 nucleotides are TGTGCCAGCAGTGCGAATTGGGACAACTCCTACGAGCAGTACTTC. Translation gives CASSANWDNSYEQYF. This chain joins TRBV28 and TRBJ2-7; possibly TRBD1 for D (6 bases). V gave up 5 bases and J gave up 0 bases, with 14 bases separating them. The CDR3 is made up of 15 amino acids. CDR1 is MDHEN, CDR2 SYDVKM, per germline.

The chain carries TRBV10-1 and TRBJ2-4, with D possibly being TRBD2 (6 bases). Germline V lookup: CDR1 WNHNN, CDR2 SYGVQD (reference sequence). The length of the CDR3 is 14 residues. Trimming removed 10 bases from V and 6 bases from J, with 19 bases in between. Here the CDR3 reads CATAGLPNPNIQYF. CDR3 nucleotides: TGCGCCACCGCGGGACTGCCGAACCCAAACATTCAGTACTTC.

CDR3 bases: TGTGCCAGCACACCGACAGACGACTATGGCTACACCTTC. Its translation: CASTPTDDYGYTF. J is TRBJ1-2 and V is TRBV5-4; D may be TRBD1 (5 bases). This CDR3 contains 13 residues. Trimming shortened V by 6 bases and J by 3 bases, and 12 bases separated the two germline ends. Germline V gene lookup returns CDR1 SGHNT and CDR2 YYREEE (reference sequence). Complete variable domain (other parts from reference TRBV5-4 and TRBJ1-2): ETGVTQSPTHLIKTRGQQVTLRCSSQSGHNTVSWYQQALGQGPQFIFQYYREEENGRGNFPPRFSGLQFPNYSSELNVNALELDDSALYLCASTPTDDYGYTFGSGTRLTVV.

In this sample, this clone turned up a few times. V is TRBV5-1 and J is TRBJ2-7, with TRBD2 as a possible D gene (6 bases). Germline V gene sequence: CDR1 SGHRS, CDR2 YFSETQ. V dropped 0 bases and J dropped 1 base, with 14 bases sitting between them. This CDR3 has 16 amino acids. The CDR3 protein is CASSLDKGGYSYEQYF. CDR3 coding DNA: TGCGCCAGCAGCTTGGATAAGGGAGGATATTCCTACGAGCAGTACTTC. The whole variable domain, remainder taken from reference TRBV5-1 and TRBJ2-7, is KAGVTQTPRYLIKTRGQQVTLSCSPISGHRSVSWYQQTPGQGLQFLFEYFSETQRNKGNFPGRFSGRQFSNSRSEMNVSTLELGDSALYLCASSLDKGGYSYEQYFGPGTRLTVT.

The rearrangement joins TRBV5-4 to TRBJ1-1; 8 nucleotides agree with TRBD1. The junction had 3 bases not matched to a gene; V was cut back by 4 bases and J by 4 bases. The CDR3 spans 13 residues. Germline V gene lookup returns CDR1 SGHNT and CDR2 YYREEE (reference sequence). The DNA of the CDR3 is TGTGCCAGCAGCAGTACAGGGGGCACTGAAGCTTTCTTT. It translates to CASSSTGGTEAFF.

The chain combines TRBV19 with TRBJ2-7; 12 bases are a match to TRBD2. The CDR3 length is 14 residues. Trimming removed 11 bases from V and 5 bases from J; junction bases left unmatched: 10. Germline V gene sequence: CDR1 LNHDA, CDR2 SQIVND (reference sequence). The CDR3: CASSLAGGPNEQYF. The CDR3 DNA sequence: TGTGCCTCCTCCCTAGCGGGGGGGCCGAACGAGCAGTACTTC. The whole variable domain, remainder taken from reference TRBV19 and TRBJ2-7, is DGGITQSPKYLFRKEGQNVTLSCEQNLNHDAMYWYRQDPGQGLRLIYYSQIVNDFQKGDIAEGYSVSREKKESFPLTVTSAQKNPTAFYLCASSLAGGPNEQYFGPGTRLTVT.

V usage is TRBV18 and J usage is TRBJ1-2; D not certain. V was trimmed by 0 bases and J by 5 bases, leaving 10 bases between them. This CDR3 is 14 amino acids long. Germline CDR1 KGHSH, CDR2 LQKENI. The CDR3: CASSPPGGRYGYTF. The CDR3 nucleotides read TGTGCCAGCTCACCACCGGGAGGGAGATATGGCTACACCTTC.

The rearrangement joins TRBV7-9 to TRBJ2-7; no firm D call. Germline V lookup: CDR1 SEHNR, CDR2 FQNEAQ (reference sequence). This CDR3 has 15 amino acids. V lost 0 bases, J lost 0 bases, and 9 bases lay in between. CDR3: CASSLAAQSSYEQYF. CDR3 DNA: TGTGCCAGCAGCTTAGCTGCACAGTCCTCCTACGAGCAGTACTTC.

The rearrangement links TRBV11-2 to TRBJ2-3, with 7 bases fitting TRBD2. CDR1 is SGHAT and CDR2 is FQNNGV in the germline V gene. J lost 2 bases, V lost 5 bases, and 4 bases had no gene match. CDR3 length: 14 residues. CDR3 protein: CASSLRLATDTQYF. As DNA, the CDR3 is TGTGCCAGCAGCCTAAGACTAGCCACAGATACGCAGTATTTT.

This clone was recorded only once. A junction boundary mismatches the germline segment, possibly from a read error. The chain has TRBV7-7 and TRBJ2-1, with D possibly TRBD2 on 7 matching bases. Germline values: CDR1 SSHAT, CDR2 FNYEAQ (reference sequence). This CDR3 comprises 13 residues. CDR3 sequence (DNA): TGTGCTAGCAGCTGGGAGGGGGGCGATGAGCAGTTCTTC. Its protein is CASSWEGGDEQFF.

This clone turned up a few times. The J gene is TRBJ1-1, the V gene TRBV5-1; D might be TRBD1 (6 bases). CDR1 and CDR2 from the germline V gene are SGHRS and YFSETQ. Trimming took off 8 bases at V and 10 bases at J, with 18 bases between the two ends. The CDR3 consists of 12 residues. CDR3 in amino acids: CASQEPTGTAFF. CDR3 nucleotide sequence: TGCGCCAGTCAAGAGCCTACAGGGACAGCTTTCTTT.

The J gene is TRBJ2-7, the V gene TRBV2, with 10 bases matching TRBD1. The germline CDR1 and CDR2 sequences are SNHLY and FYNNEI. The CDR3 is 13 amino acids. J was trimmed by 4 bases and V by 4 bases; bases with no gene match: 1. CDR3: CASSGTGGYEQYF. The CDR3 nucleotides read TGTGCCAGCAGTGGGACAGGGGGATACGAGCAGTACTTC.

The chain employs TRBV30 and TRBJ2-5; the D gene is possibly TRBD2 (6 bases). The germline CDR1 and CDR2 sequences are GTSNPN and SVGIG (reference sequence). This CDR3 has 13 residues. Trimming shortened V by 4 bases and J by 5 bases, and 14 bases separated the two germline ends. The CDR3 here is CAWIVSGYETQYF. The CDR3 DNA reads TGTGCCTGGATAGTTAGCGGTTATGAGACCCAGTACTTC.

The V call is TRBV7-9, the J call TRBJ2-3, with TRBD1 identical over 12 bases. The CDR3 consists of 18 residues. Germline trimming cut 5 bases from V and 2 bases from J; bases unmatched to any gene: 11. The V gene's germline CDR1 is SEHNR and CDR2 FQNEAQ (reference sequence). In DNA form, the CDR3 reads TGTGCCAGCAGCCAGGGGACAGGGGGCGCTTTTCACACAGATACGCAGTATTTT. It encodes CASSQGTGGAFHTDTQYF.